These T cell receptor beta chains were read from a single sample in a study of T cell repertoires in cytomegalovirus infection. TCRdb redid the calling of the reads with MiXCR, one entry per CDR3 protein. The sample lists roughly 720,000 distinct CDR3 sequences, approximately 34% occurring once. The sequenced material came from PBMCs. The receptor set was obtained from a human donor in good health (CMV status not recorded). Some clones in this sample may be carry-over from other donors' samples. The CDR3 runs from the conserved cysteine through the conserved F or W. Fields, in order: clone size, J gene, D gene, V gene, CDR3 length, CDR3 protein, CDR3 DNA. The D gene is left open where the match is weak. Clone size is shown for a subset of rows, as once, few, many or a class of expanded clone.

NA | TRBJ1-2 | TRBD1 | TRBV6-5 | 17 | CASSYSVDRGSDYGYTF | TGTGCCAGCAGTTACTCGGTAGACAGGGGGTCGGACTATGGCTACACCTTC
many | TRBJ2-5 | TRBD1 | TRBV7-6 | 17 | CASSPRPGQGIGETQYF | TGTGCCAGCAGCCCACGCCCGGGACAGGGAATAGGAGAGACCCAGTACTTC
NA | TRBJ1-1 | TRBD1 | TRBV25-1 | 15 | CASSGTGGWNTEAFF | TGTGCCAGCAGTGGGACAGGGGGCTGGAACACTGAAGCTTTCTTT
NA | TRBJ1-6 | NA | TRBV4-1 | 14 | CASSQGEMYSPLHF | TGCGCCAGCAGCCAAGGGGAAATGTATTCACCCCTCCACTTT
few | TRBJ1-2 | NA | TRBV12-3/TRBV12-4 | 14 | CASSLGGYYYGYTF | TGTGCCAGCAGTCTCGGGGGGTACTACTATGGCTACACCTTC
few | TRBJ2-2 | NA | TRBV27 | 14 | CASSSDWNTGELFF | TGTGCCAGCAGCTCCGACTGGAACACCGGGGAGCTGTTTTTT
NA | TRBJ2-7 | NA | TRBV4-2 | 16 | CASSQEPAQGVGEQYF | TGTGCCAGCAGCCAAGAACCGGCACAGGGCGTAGGGGAGCAGTACTTC
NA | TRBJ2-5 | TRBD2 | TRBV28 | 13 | CASSGTSYGTQYF | TGTGCCAGCAGTGGGACTAGCTATGGGACCCAGTACTTC
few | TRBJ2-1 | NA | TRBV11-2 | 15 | CASSPYYDPGNEQFF | TGTGCCAGCAGCCCATACTACGATCCAGGGAATGAGCAGTTCTTC
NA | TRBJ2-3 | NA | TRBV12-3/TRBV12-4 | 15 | CASSYNTLSTDTQYF | TGTGCCAGCAGTTATAACACCCTTAGCACAGATACGCAGTATTTT
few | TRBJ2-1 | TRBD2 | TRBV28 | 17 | CASSSGTSGRDYNEQFF | TGTGCCAGCAGTTCTGGGACTAGCGGGAGGGATTACAATGAGCAGTTCTTC
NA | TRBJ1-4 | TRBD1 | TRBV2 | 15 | CASRATGTGVEKLFF | TGTGCCAGCAGGGCCACCGGGACAGGGGTTGAAAAACTGTTTTTT
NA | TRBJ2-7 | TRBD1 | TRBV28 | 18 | CASSLPVDRGLFEYEQYF | TGTGCCAGCAGCCTCCCCGTGGACAGGGGGCTATTTGAGTACGAGCAGTACTTC
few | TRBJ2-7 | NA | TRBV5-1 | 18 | CASSFSGHPGPGLYEQYF | TGCGCCAGCAGCTTCTCAGGTCACCCGGGCCCCGGGCTTTACGAGCAGTACTTC